This entry is about one T cell receptor beta chain. These data are taken from a study of blood T cell repertoires in COVID-19. Across the study: Sites across the United States, Italy and Spain contributed samples from acute and convalescent COVID-19. T cells, B-cell-depleted T cells, or PBMCs provided the cDNA or gDNA that served as material.

In the study's own analysis: Cell counts per sample came from amplifying reference gene primers. The assay was immunoSEQ multiplex PCR, and TCRdb's table has in-frame clones only and misses some. V, J and clone size reflect that table, while D and trimming were determined from the DNA. The profile covers hundreds of thousands of clones, with about 88% appearing a single time and 2% to 2.5% taken by the ten largest. CDR1 is GTSNPN and CDR2 is SVGIG in the germline V gene (reference sequence). V lost 3 bases and J 2 bases, leaving 11 bases between the germline ends. The CDR3 extends over 14 amino acids.

This TCR was sampled from a middle-aged woman who had recovered from COVID-19. The rearrangement uses TRBV30 and TRBJ1-3; D is possibly TRBD1 (6 bases). The sequencing sample was made of peripheral blood. CDR3: CAWRLAGAGNTIYF. The CDR3, as DNA: TGTGCCTGGAGACTGGCAGGGGCTGGAAACACCATATATTTT.